This TCR beta chain was profiled in a study of control samples from healthy donors and cancer patients. Assay used: immunoSEQ multiplex PCR; TCRdb lists only in-frame clones, some missing. The data show just under 80,000 clones, approximately 90% seen once. Germline V gene sequence: CDR1 LNHDA, CDR2 SQIVND (reference sequence). The CDR3 runs 16 residues. V was cut by 5 bases and J by 3 bases, with 18 bases left in between. This clone was found a few times. This chain connects TRBV19 to TRBJ2-3; D is possibly TRBD1 (6 bases). This TCR was recovered from a woman aged 55 to 70 with head and neck cancer. Sequencing was done on a sample of PBMCs. The CDR3 sequence is CASSLPQGIGTDTQYF. The CDR3 DNA reads TGTGCCAGTAGTCTACCACAGGGAATTGGAACAGATACGCAGTATTTT.